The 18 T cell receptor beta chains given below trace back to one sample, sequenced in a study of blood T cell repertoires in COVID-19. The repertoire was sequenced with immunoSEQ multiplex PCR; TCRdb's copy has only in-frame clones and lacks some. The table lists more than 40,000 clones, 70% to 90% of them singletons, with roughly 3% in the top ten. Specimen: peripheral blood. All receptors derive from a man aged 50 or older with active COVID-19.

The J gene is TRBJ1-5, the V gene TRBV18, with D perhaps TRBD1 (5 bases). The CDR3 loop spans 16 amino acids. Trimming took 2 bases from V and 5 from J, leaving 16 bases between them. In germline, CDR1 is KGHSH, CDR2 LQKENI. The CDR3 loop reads CASSPEGLPFDQPQHF. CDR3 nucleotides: TGTGCCAGCTCACCAGAGGGACTACCTTTCGATCAGCCCCAGCATTTT.

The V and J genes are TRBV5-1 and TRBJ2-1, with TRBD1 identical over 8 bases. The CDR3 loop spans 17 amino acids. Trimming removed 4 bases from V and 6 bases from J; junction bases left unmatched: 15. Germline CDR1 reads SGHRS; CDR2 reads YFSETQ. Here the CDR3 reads CASSRFPTGEDLNEQFF. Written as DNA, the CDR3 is TGCGCCAGCAGCCGCTTTCCGACAGGGGAGGACCTCAATGAGCAGTTCTTC.

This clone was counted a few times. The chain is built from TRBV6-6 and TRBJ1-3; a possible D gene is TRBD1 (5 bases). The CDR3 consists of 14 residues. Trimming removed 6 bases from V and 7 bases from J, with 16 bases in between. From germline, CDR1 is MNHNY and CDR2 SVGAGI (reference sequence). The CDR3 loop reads CASSPGQAGNTIYF. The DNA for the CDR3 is TGTGCCAGCAGCCCAGGACAAGCAGGGAACACCATATATTTT.

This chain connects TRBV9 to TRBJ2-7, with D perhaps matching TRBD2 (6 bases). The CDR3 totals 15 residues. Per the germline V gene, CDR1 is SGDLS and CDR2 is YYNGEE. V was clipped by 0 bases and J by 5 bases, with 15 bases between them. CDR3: CASSVAGTGLNEQYF. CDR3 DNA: TGTGCCAGCAGCGTAGCCGGGACGGGACTTAACGAGCAGTACTTC.

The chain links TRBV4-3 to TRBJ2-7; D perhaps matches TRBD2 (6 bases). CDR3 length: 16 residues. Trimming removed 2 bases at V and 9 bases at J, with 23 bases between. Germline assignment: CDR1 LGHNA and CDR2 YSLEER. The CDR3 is CASSQIPGTSLYGQYF. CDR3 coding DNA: TGCGCCAGCAGCCAAATCCCCGGGACTTCCCTCTATGGGCAGTACTTC.

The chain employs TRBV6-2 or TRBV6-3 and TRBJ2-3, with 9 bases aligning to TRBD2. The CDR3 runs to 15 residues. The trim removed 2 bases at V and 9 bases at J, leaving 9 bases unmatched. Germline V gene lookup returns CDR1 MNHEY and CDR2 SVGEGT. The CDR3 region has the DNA TGTGCCAGCAGTTACGGGCGGGGGGGCTCGTTAACGCAGTATTTT. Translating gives CASSYGRGGSLTQYF.

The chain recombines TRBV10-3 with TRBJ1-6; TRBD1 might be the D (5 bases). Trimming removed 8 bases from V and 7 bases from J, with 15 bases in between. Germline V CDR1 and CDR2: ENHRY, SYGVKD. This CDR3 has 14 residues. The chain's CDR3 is CAIGLGRANSPLHF. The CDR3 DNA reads TGTGCCATCGGGTTGGGCAGGGCGAATTCACCCCTCCACTTT.

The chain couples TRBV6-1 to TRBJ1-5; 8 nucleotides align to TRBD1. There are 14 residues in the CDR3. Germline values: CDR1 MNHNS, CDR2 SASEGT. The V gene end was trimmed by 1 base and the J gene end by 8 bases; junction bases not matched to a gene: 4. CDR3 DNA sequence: TGTGCCAGCAGTGAAGGGTGGACAGGGAAGCCCCAGCATTTT. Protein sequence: CASSEGWTGKPQHF.

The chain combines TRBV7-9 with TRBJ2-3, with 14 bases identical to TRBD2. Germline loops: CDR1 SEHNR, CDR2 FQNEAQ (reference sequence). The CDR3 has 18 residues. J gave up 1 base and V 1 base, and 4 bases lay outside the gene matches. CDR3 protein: CASSLGTSGRSGTDTQYF. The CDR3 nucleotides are TGTGCCAGCAGCTTAGGGACTAGCGGGAGGTCGGGCACAGATACGCAGTATTTT.

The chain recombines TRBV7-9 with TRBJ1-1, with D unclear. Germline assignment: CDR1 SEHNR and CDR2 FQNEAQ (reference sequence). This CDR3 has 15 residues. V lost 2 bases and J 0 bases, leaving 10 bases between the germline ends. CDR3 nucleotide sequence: TGTGCCAGCAGCTTACTAGGCGATTTGAACACTGAAGCTTTCTTT. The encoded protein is CASSLLGDLNTEAFF.

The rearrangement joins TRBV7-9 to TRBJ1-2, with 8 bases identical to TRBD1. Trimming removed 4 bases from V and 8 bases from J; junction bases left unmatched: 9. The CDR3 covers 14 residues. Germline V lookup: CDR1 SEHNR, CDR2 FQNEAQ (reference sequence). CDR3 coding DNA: TGTGCCAGCAGCTCTGGGGACAGGAGGAAAGGCTACACCTTC. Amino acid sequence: CASSSGDRRKGYTF.

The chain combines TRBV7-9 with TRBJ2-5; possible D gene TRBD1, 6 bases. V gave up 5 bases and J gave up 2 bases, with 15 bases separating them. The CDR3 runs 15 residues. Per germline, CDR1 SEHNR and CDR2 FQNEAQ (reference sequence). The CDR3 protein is CASSTSGTKQETQYF. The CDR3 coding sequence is TGTGCCAGCAGCACCTCCGGGACAAAACAAGAGACCCAGTACTTC.

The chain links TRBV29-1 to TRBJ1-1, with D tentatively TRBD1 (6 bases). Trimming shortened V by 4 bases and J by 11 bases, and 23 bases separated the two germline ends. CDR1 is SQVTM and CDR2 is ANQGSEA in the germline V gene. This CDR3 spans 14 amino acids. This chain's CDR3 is CSVVRPTGWQRAFF. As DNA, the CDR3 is TGCAGCGTTGTTCGACCGACAGGCTGGCAGAGGGCTTTCTTT.

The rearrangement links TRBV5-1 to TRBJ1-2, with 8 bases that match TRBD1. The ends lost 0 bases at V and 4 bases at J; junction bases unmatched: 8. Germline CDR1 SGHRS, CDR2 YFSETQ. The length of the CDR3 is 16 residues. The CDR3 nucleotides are TGCGCCAGCAGCTTGGTTACAGGGGGATCCCTCTATGGCTACACCTTC. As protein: CASSLVTGGSLYGYTF. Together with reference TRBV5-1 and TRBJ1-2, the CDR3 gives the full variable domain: KAGVTQTPRYLIKTRGQQVTLSCSPISGHRSVSWYQQTPGQGLQFLFEYFSETQRNKGNFPGRFSGRQFSNSRSEMNVSTLELGDSALYLCASSLVTGGSLYGYTFGSGTRLTVV.

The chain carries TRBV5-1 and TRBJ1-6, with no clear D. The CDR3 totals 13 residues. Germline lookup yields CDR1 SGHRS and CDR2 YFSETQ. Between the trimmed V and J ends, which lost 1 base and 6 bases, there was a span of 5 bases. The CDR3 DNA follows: TGCGCCAGCAGCTTGAACAGTAATTCACCCCTCCACTTT. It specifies CASSLNSNSPLHF.

The CDR3 coding sequence is TGTGCCAGCAGCGACGGGGGACTAGGCTACACCTTC. This sequence encodes CASSDGGLGYTF. The rearrangement uses TRBV7-9 and TRBJ1-2; D might be TRBD1 (5 bases). V dropped 5 bases and J dropped 8 bases, with 12 bases sitting between them. CDR3 length: 12 residues. Germline loops: CDR1 SEHNR, CDR2 FQNEAQ (reference sequence).

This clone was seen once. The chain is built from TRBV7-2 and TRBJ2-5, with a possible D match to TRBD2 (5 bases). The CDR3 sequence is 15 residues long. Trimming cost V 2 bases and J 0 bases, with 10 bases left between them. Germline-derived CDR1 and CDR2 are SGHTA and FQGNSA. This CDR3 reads CASSLYGSDQETQYF. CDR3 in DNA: TGTGCCAGCAGCTTATATGGGAGTGACCAAGAGACCCAGTACTTC.

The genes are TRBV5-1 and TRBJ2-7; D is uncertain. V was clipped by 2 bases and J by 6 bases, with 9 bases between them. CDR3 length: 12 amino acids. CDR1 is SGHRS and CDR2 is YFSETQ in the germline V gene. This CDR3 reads CASSFDNGEQYF. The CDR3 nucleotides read TGCGCCAGCAGCTTCGACAATGGCGAGCAGTACTTC.